Below, one TCR beta chain is given with its context. Its antigen remains unidentified. Here immunoSEQ multiplex PCR was the method, and the copy in TCRdb shows in-frame clones only, minus some. The sample holds about 70,000 clones; approximately 78% are singletons and the top ten take around 5%. These data originate in a study of OX40 agonist ivuxolimab in advanced cancers. The overall study: A history of anti-PD-1, anti-PD-L1 or anti-CTLA-4 therapy was acceptable, and over 35% had some. Study-wide findings and caveats: Dose levels from 0.1 to 3.0 mg/kg saw CD4+ and CD8+ blood T cells expand clonally by week 6. Among T cells, CD8+ cells averaged more expanded clones than CD4+ cells.

CDR3 length: 14 amino acids. The germline CDR1 and CDR2 sequences are PRHDT and FYEKMQ (reference sequence). The V end lost 2 bases, the J end lost 5 bases, and 12 bases lay between the germline ends. The sequencing used CD4+ or CD8+ T cells sorted from blood, collected in a trial of the OX40 agonist ivuxolimab. The chain has TRBV13 and TRBJ1-2; a weak D match, TRBD1 (6 bases). The receptor comes from an adult with an advanced solid tumor such as melanoma, head and neck, liver or kidney cancer. The CDR3 DNA reads TGTGCCAGCAGCTTACGGGGGGCGAGGTATGGCTACACCTTC. Translated, it gives CASSLRGARYGYTF.